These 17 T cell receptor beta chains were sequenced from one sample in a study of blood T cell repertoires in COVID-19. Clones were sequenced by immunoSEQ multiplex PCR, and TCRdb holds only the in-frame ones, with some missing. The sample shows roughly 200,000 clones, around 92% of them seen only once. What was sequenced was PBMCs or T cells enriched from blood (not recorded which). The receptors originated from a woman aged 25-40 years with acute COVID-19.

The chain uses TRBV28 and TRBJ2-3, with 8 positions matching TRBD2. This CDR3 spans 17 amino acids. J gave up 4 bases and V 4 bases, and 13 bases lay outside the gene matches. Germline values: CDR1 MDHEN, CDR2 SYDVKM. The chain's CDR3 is CASSSQTGLVGSDTQYF. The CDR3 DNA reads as TGTGCCAGCAGTTCCCAAACGGGACTAGTCGGTTCAGATACGCAGTATTTT.

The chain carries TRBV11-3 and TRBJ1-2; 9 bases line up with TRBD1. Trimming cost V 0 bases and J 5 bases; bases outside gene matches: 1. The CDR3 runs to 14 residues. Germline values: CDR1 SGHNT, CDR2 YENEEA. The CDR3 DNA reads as TGTGCCAGCAGCTTAGATGGGACAGGGTATGGCTACACCTTC. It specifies CASSLDGTGYGYTF.

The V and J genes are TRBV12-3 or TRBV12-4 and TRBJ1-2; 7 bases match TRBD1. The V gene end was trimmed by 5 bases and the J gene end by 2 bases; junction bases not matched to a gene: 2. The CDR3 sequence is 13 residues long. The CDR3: CASSIQGNYGYTF. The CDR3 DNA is TGTGCCAGCAGTATACAGGGGAACTATGGCTACACCTTC.

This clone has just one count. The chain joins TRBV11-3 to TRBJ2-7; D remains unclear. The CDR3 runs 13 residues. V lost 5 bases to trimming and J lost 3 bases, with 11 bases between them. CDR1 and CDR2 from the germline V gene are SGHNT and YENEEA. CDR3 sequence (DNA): TGTGCCAGCAGCGCAACCACGGGCTACGAGCAGTACTTC. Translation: CASSATTGYEQYF.

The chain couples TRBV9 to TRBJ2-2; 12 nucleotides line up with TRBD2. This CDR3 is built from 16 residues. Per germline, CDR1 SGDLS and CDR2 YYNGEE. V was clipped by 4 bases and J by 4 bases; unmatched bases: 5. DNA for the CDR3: TGTGCCAGCAGCACCCGGACTAGCGGGACCACCGGGGAGCTGTTTTTT. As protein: CASSTRTSGTTGELFF.

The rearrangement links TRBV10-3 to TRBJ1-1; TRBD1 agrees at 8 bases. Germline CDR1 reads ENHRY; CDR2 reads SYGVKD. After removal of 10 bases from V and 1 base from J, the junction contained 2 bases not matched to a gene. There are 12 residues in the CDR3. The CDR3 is CASGTGNTEAFF. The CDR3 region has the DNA TGTGCCAGCGGGACAGGGAACACTGAAGCTTTCTTT.

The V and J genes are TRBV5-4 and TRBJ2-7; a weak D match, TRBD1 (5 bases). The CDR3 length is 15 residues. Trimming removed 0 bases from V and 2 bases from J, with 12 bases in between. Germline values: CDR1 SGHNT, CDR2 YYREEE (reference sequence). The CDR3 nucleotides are TGTGCCAGCAGCTTGGGCAGGGCCACCACCTACGAGCAGTACTTC. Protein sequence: CASSLGRATTYEQYF.

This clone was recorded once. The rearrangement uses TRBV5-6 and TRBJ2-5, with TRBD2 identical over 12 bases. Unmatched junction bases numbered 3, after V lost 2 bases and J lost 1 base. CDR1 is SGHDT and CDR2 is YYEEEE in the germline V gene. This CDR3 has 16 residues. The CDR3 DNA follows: TGTGCCAGCAGCTTATGGACTAGCGGGGTCCAAGAGACCCAGTACTTC. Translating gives CASSLWTSGVQETQYF.

CDR3 sequence (DNA): TGTGCCAGCAGCTTGTACTTTTTCGGGACAGGTAGCAATCAGCCCCAGCATTTT. Amino acid sequence: CASSLYFFGTGSNQPQHF. The chain uses TRBV5-5 and TRBJ1-5; 8 positions agree with TRBD1. This CDR3 comprises 18 residues. Unmatched junction bases numbered 9, after V lost 1 base and J lost 0 bases. Germline assignment: CDR1 SGHKS and CDR2 YYEKEE (reference sequence).

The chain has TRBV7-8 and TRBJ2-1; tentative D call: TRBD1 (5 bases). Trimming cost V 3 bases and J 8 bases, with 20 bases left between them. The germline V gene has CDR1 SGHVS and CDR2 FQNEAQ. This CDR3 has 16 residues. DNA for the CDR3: TGTGCCAGCAGCTTGAGTGGGGCAGGTTCATTTTATGAGCAGTTCTTC. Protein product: CASSLSGAGSFYEQFF.

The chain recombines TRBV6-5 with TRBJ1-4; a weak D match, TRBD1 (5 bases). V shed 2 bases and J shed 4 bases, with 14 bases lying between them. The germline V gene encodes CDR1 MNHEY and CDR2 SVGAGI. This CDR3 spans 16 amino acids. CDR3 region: CASSYGEAGYNEKLFF. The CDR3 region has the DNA TGTGCCAGCAGTTACGGGGAAGCAGGGTATAATGAAAAACTGTTTTTT.

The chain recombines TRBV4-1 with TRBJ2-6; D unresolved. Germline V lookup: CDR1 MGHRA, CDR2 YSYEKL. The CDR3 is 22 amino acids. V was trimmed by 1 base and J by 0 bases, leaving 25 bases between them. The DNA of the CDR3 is TGCGCCAGCAGCCAAGTAAGAAAAGGCCTACCTCCTAGAGACTCTGGGGCCAACGTCCTGACTTTC. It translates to CASSQVRKGLPPRDSGANVLTF.

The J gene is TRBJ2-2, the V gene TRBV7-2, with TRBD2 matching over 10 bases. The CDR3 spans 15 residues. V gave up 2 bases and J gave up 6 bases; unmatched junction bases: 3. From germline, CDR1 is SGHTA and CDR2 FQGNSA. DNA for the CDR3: TGTGCCAGCAGCTTAAAGCGGGGGGGCCCCGGGGAGCTGTTTTTT. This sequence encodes CASSLKRGGPGELFF.

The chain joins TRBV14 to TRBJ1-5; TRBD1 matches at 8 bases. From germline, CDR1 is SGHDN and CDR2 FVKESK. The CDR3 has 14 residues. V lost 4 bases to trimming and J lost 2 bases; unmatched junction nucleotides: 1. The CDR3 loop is CASSPQGGNQPQHF. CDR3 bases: TGTGCCAGCAGCCCACAGGGGGGCAATCAGCCCCAGCATTTT.

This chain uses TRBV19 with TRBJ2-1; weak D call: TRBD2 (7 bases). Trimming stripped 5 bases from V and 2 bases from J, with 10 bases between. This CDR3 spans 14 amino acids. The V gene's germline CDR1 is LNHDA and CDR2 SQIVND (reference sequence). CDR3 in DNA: TGTGCCAGTAGTTCCGGGGGGCCCTACAATGAGCAGTTCTTC. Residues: CASSSGGPYNEQFF.

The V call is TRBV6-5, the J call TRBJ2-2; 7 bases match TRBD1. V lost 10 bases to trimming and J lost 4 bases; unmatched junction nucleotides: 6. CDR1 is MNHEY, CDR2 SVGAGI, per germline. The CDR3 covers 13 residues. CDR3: CATMTGSTGELFF. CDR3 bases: TGTGCCACCATGACAGGGTCCACCGGGGAGCTGTTTTTT.

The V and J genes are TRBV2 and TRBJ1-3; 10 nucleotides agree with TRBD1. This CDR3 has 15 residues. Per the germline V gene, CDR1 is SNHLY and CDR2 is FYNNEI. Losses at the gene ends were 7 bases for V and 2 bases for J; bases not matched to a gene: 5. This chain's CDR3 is CASTDRGWAGNTIYF. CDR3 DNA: TGTGCCAGCACGGACAGGGGGTGGGCTGGAAACACCATATATTTT. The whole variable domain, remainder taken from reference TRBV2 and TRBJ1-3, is EPEVTQTPSHQVTQMGQEVILRCVPISNHLYFYWYRQILGQKVEFLVSFYNNEISEKSEIFDDQFSVERPDGSNFTLKIRSTKLEDSAMYFCASTDRGWAGNTIYFGEGSWLTVV.